The 19 T cell receptor beta chains listed next were all sequenced from one sample in a study of a mutant IDH1 vaccine in newly diagnosed glioma. No antigens are known for them. Produced via immunoSEQ multiplex PCR; TCRdb's table is partial and in-frame only. The table includes about 50,000 clones, roughly 92% detected once. Time point meaning: week 35, safety follow-up. The vaccine gave 300 ug of a 20-mer mutant IDH1 peptide subcutaneously per dose. The sample in question was PBMCs, obtained from a glioma patient whose treatment included an IDH1 peptide vaccine. Receptors were obtained from a man in his fifties with glioma.

The V and J genes are TRBV4-2 and TRBJ2-1; 11 bases align to TRBD2. Germline loops: CDR1 LGHNA, CDR2 YNFKEQ. Trimming took 1 base from V and 4 from J; bases not matched to a gene: 0. The length of the CDR3 is 15 residues. The CDR3 bases are TGTGCCAGCAGCCAAGGACTAGCGGGGTACAATGAGCAGTTCTTC. Translated: CASSQGLAGYNEQFF.

This chain connects TRBV9 to TRBJ1-1; no firm D call. The CDR3 is 15 residues long. CDR1 is SGDLS and CDR2 is YYNGEE in the germline V gene. V was shortened by 0 bases and J by 0 bases, with 9 bases between the two germline ends. CDR3 nucleotide sequence: TGTGCCAGCAGCGTAGGTGGACTCATGAACACTGAAGCTTTCTTT. Protein product: CASSVGGLMNTEAFF.

The V and J genes are TRBV28 and TRBJ2-7; possible D gene TRBD1, 7 bases. Germline lookup yields CDR1 MDHEN and CDR2 SYDVKM. This CDR3 spans 17 amino acids. V shed 2 bases and J shed 2 bases, with 19 bases lying between them. CDR3 in amino acids: CASSLVFRTGLPYEQYF. CDR3 nucleotides: TGTGCCAGCAGTTTAGTTTTCAGGACAGGACTACCCTACGAGCAGTACTTC.

This clone was seen a single time. The chain couples TRBV19 to TRBJ1-5; D remains ambiguous. The CDR3 consists of 16 residues. Germline CDR1 is LNHDA and CDR2 is SQIVND (reference sequence). V lost 0 bases, J lost 1 base, and 10 bases lay in between. The CDR3 reads CASSIEGRPSNQPQHF. The CDR3 DNA is TGTGCCAGTAGTATAGAGGGCAGGCCCAGCAATCAGCCCCAGCATTTT.

The chain employs TRBV4-3 and TRBJ1-2, with a weak D call TRBD1 (5 bases). This CDR3 has 15 residues. Germline lookup yields CDR1 LGHNA and CDR2 YSLEER. The ends were cut back, 4 bases at V and 7 bases at J, with 19 bases in the middle. Written as DNA, the CDR3 is TGCGCCAGCAGCCCCGGTTTAGGGGTATCGGCTGGCTACACCTTC. It is translated as CASSPGLGVSAGYTF.

This sequence joins TRBV7-2 and TRBJ2-5; D unclear. Trimming pared 4 bases from V and 9 bases from J, leaving 18 bases between. The CDR3 is made up of 14 amino acids. CDR1 is SGHTA, CDR2 FQGNSA, per germline. The CDR3 region has the DNA TGTGCCAGCAGCTATCGGTCCTCACAAAAACCCCAGTACTTC. Translating gives CASSYRSSQKPQYF.

CDR3 coding DNA: TGTGCCAGCAGCCCTAGGAGGAACACTGAAGCTTTCTTT. Translated: CASSPRRNTEAFF. V gene TRBV7-2 combines with J gene TRBJ1-1; D uncertain. The CDR3 spans 13 residues. The germline V gene encodes CDR1 SGHTA and CDR2 FQGNSA. V dropped 5 bases and J dropped 1 base, with 8 bases sitting between them. Filled out from reference TRBV7-2 and TRBJ1-1, the complete variable domain reads GAGVSQSPSNKVTEKGKDVELRCDPISGHTALYWYRQSLGQGLEFLIYFQGNSAPDKSGLPSDRFSAERTGGSVSTLTIQRTQQEDSAVYLCASSPRRNTEAFFGQGTRLTVV.

This sequence joins TRBV12-5 and TRBJ2-2; D is unresolved. The CDR3 length is 12 residues. CDR1 and CDR2 (germline): LGHNT, FRNRAP. V was trimmed by 5 bases and J by 6 bases, leaving 7 bases between them. The CDR3 DNA reads TGTGCTAGTGGTACGTGGCCCGGGGAGCTGTTTTTT. This gives the protein CASGTWPGELFF.

V and J are TRBV4-3 and TRBJ1-3, with TRBD1 as a possible D gene (5 bases). The CDR3 is 18 residues long. Germline CDR1 and CDR2: LGHNA and YSLEER. V was pared by 0 bases and J by 0 bases, with 15 bases between. DNA for the CDR3: TGCGCCAGCAGCCAAGATCAATCCCAGGGAGCCTCTGGAAACACCATATATTTT. Its translation: CASSQDQSQGASGNTIYF.

The V and J genes are TRBV15 and TRBJ1-2; D remains ambiguous. The CDR3 contains 14 residues. V shed 3 bases and J shed 7 bases, with 15 bases lying between them. Germline-derived CDR1 and CDR2 are LNHNV and YYDKDF (reference sequence). The CDR3 loop is CATSRDLSYRGYTF. DNA for the CDR3: TGTGCCACCAGCAGGGACCTTTCATACCGTGGCTACACCTTC. The variable domain in full, completed from reference TRBV15 and TRBJ1-2, reads DAMVIQNPRYQVTQFGKPVTLSCSQTLNHNVMYWYQQKSSQAPKLLFHYYDKDFNNEADTPDNFQSRRPNTSFCFLDIRSPGLGDTAMYLCATSRDLSYRGYTFGSGTRLTVV.

The chain employs TRBV11-2 and TRBJ2-6, with a tentative D call TRBD1 (6 bases). Germline V gene lookup returns CDR1 SGHAT and CDR2 FQNNGV. V gave up 3 bases and J gave up 2 bases, with 8 bases separating them. CDR3 length equals 15 residues. CDR3 coding DNA: TGTGCCAGCAGCTTTCAGGGGACTGGGGCCAACGTCCTGACTTTC. This sequence encodes CASSFQGTGANVLTF.

This clone is a singleton in its sample. The chain uses TRBV11-2 and TRBJ2-5; D may be TRBD2 (6 bases). Germline V lookup: CDR1 SGHAT, CDR2 FQNNGV. Deletions cut 3 bases from V and 12 bases from J, with 14 bases between. CDR3 size: 12 residues. The DNA of the CDR3 is TGTGCCAGCAGCTTCGGGGGACTGGGCAAGTACTTC. Protein sequence: CASSFGGLGKYF.

DNA of the CDR3: TGTGCCAGCAGTTTATCCAGGGGGCACGAGCAGTACTTC. Its translation is CASSLSRGHEQYF. V and J are TRBV27 and TRBJ2-7; 8 bases map to TRBD1. V lost 0 bases, J lost 5 bases, and 0 bases stayed unmatched. Germline V CDR1 and CDR2: MNHEY, SMNVEV (reference sequence). CDR3 size: 13 residues.

This chain joins TRBV15 and TRBJ1-6, with D unresolved. Germline-derived CDR1 and CDR2 are LNHNV and YYDKDF (reference sequence). The CDR3 has 17 residues. V lost 5 bases and J 1 base, leaving 15 bases between the germline ends. CDR3 loop: CATSDSPGGSYNSPLHF. The CDR3 coding sequence is TGTGCCACCAGCGACTCCCCCGGAGGATCCTATAATTCACCCCTCCACTTT.

V gene TRBV19 combines with J gene TRBJ2-7; no reliable D call. The CDR3 totals 12 residues. The germline gives CDR1 LNHDA, CDR2 SQIVND (reference sequence). V was shortened by 5 bases and J by 1 base, with 6 bases between the two germline ends. CDR3 sequence: CASSSGSYEQYF. The CDR3 DNA sequence: TGTGCCAGTAGTTCTGGGTCCTACGAGCAGTACTTC.

This chain connects TRBV4-2 to TRBJ2-7; D is undetermined. This CDR3 region has 16 residues. V was trimmed by 3 bases and J by 3 bases, leaving 18 bases between them. CDR1 LGHNA and CDR2 YNFKEQ come from the germline V gene. The CDR3 here is CASSQTTGSPLYEQYF. The CDR3 DNA sequence: TGTGCCAGCAGCCAGACAACCGGGTCCCCCCTCTACGAGCAGTACTTC.

As DNA, the CDR3 is TGTGCCAGCAGAGGTGGAACAACGGACGACTGGGGCTACACCTTC. Its protein product is CASRGGTTDDWGYTF. The V gene is TRBV28, the J gene TRBJ1-2; D remains ambiguous. Germline V lookup: CDR1 MDHEN, CDR2 SYDVKM. The CDR3 is 15 residues long. V was trimmed by 6 bases and J by 8 bases, leaving 22 bases between them.

This chain connects TRBV5-1 to TRBJ2-3; 9 positions match TRBD1. CDR1 is SGHRS, CDR2 YFSETQ, per germline. J was trimmed by 6 bases and V by 0 bases; bases with no gene match: 8. The CDR3 extends over 16 amino acids. In nucleotides, the CDR3 is TGCGCCAGCAGCTTGGATGGACAGGGGTTAATGGATACGCAGTATTTT. Encoded protein: CASSLDGQGLMDTQYF.

The CDR3 DNA follows: TGCAGCGTTGACACATACTCCTACGAGCAGTACTTC. Protein sequence: CSVDTYSYEQYF. The chain couples TRBV29-1 to TRBJ2-7; no reliable D call. The germline V gene has CDR1 SQVTM and CDR2 ANQGSEA. Trimming pared 3 bases from V and 0 bases from J, leaving 6 bases between. The CDR3 runs to 12 residues.